This entry features one T cell receptor beta chain sequence. Its antigen is not identified. The method for making cDNA was 5'RACE, and it used 10-nucleotide random UMIs. TCRdb independently ran MiXCR on the 5' RACE reads; one entry per CDR3 protein. The sample has about 14,000 distinct CDR3 sequences, under 15% seen once; the top ten hold approximately 42%. This entry belongs to a study of neurological immune-mediated disorders. Study-wide findings and caveats: Expanded clones shared no CDR3 amino acid sequences across subjects, suggesting private repertoires in all groups. Expansion of TCR clones was greatest in HTLV-1-associated myelopathy and smallest in multiple sclerosis, where it fell below that of healthy controls.

The ends were cut back, 4 bases at V and 3 bases at J, with 12 bases in the middle. The CDR3 loop spans 14 amino acids. CDR1 is KGHDR and CDR2 is SFDVKD in the germline V gene. The TCR originated in a female donor with HTLV-1-associated myelopathy (HAM/TSP). The chain is built from TRBV24-1 and TRBJ2-7; D possibly corresponds to TRBD1 (6 bases). Sequenced material: CD8+ T cells from blood. The CDR3 coding sequence is TGTGCCACCAGTGACACGGGACAAAACTACGAGCAGTACTTC. This codes for CATSDTGQNYEQYF.